This entry lists 8 T cell receptor beta chains sequenced from one sample in a study of blood T cell repertoires in COVID-19. This table comes from immunoSEQ multiplex PCR, and its TCRdb copy is limited to in-frame clones, with some not included. The table shows 100,000 to 150,000 clones, with over 75% occurring only once. The sample was peripheral blood. These receptors came from a man between 65 and 79 years old with active COVID-19.

The genes are TRBV28 and TRBJ2-7, with TRBD1 matching 8 bases. Germline V CDR1 and CDR2: MDHEN, SYDVKM. CDR3 length: 14 residues. V lost 6 bases and J lost 4; bases outside the gene matches: 8. The CDR3 nucleotides are TGTGCCAGCAGCCTACAGGACAGGGTGTACGAGCAGTACTTC. As protein: CASSLQDRVYEQYF.

V usage is TRBV28 and J usage is TRBJ1-4, with TRBD1 as a possible D gene (5 bases). Germline V gene lookup returns CDR1 MDHEN and CDR2 SYDVKM. The V end was cut by 5 bases, the J end by 0 bases, with 13 bases between. The CDR3 contains 16 residues. This chain's CDR3 is CASSDLGAATNEKLFF. The CDR3 coding sequence is TGTGCCAGCAGTGATCTAGGGGCTGCAACTAATGAAAAACTGTTTTTT.

V gene TRBV5-6 combines with J gene TRBJ2-1; 8 bases fit TRBD1. V was pared by 4 bases and J by 8 bases, with 11 bases of the junction left unmatched. There are 15 residues in the CDR3. Germline V gives CDR1 SGHDT, CDR2 YYEEEE. CDR3 protein: CASSPLRGPGDEQFF. The CDR3 nucleotides read TGTGCCAGCAGCCCGCTCAGGGGGCCCGGGGATGAGCAGTTCTTC.

Only one count was recorded for this clone. The rearrangement uses TRBV6-6 and TRBJ1-4; D unresolved. This CDR3 has 13 residues. The germline CDR1 and CDR2 sequences are MNHNY and SVGAGI (reference sequence). Here the CDR3 reads CAAGGHAGEKLFF. In DNA form, the CDR3 reads TGTGCGGCTGGAGGCCACGCCGGTGAAAAACTGTTTTTT.

This chain joins TRBV7-2 and TRBJ2-1; TRBD1 aligns across 7 bases. V lost 5 bases to trimming and J lost 15 bases; unmatched junction nucleotides: 10. The CDR3 has 12 amino acids. CDR1 is SGHTA and CDR2 is FQGNSA in the germline V gene. The CDR3 DNA reads TGTGCCAGCAGCCATAGACAGGGTGGTTCGTTCTTC. Translation: CASSHRQGGSFF.

The chain recombines TRBV5-4 with TRBJ2-1; the match to TRBD2 covers 10 bases. Trimming took 0 bases from V and 5 from J; bases not matched to a gene: 8. Per the germline V gene, CDR1 is SGHNT and CDR2 is YYREEE (reference sequence). The CDR3 length is 17 residues. CDR3 nucleotides: TGTGCCAGCAGCTTGGTGGTGATTGGACTAGCGGACAATGAGCAGTTCTTC. Its translation: CASSLVVIGLADNEQFF.

J is TRBJ2-7 and V is TRBV6-2 or TRBV6-3, with 8 bases fitting TRBD1. Trimming took 2 bases from V and 7 from J; bases not matched to a gene: 7. There are 14 residues in the CDR3. Germline CDR1 reads MNHEY; CDR2 reads SVGEGT. In nucleotides, the CDR3 is TGTGCCAGCAGTTACGAGAGCAGGGGGCAAGAGCAGTACTTC. This encodes CASSYESRGQEQYF.

V usage is TRBV7-9 and J usage is TRBJ2-5, with TRBD2 matching over 8 bases. Unmatched junction bases numbered 11, after V lost 1 base and J lost 7 bases. CDR3 size: 16 residues. The germline V gene encodes CDR1 SEHNR and CDR2 FQNEAQ (reference sequence). The CDR3 sequence: CASSLGDQRERGTQYF. CDR3 nucleotides: TGTGCCAGCAGCTTAGGGGACCAGCGGGAGAGGGGGACCCAGTACTTC.